One sample yielded the 17 T cell receptor beta chains listed below, sequenced in a study of cytomegalovirus exposure and HLA in healthy donors (dated by TCRdb to 2016 to 2017). The protocol used for the library was the immunoSEQ multiplex PCR assay. For the multiplex PCR, a mixture combining 60 forward primers for TCR Vbeta segments and 13 reverse primers for TCR Jbeta segments was used. Imported from immuneACCESS, the table was reduced by TCRdb to in-frame sequences with V and J called. These copies leave out some clones; in studies compared against another copy, an unresolved V gene accounts for under half, and the cause of the remainder is not known. A total of 200,000 or so clones appear in this sample, just under 70% of them only once. Around 2.6% of the sample lies in the top ten. The sample was PBMCs. The receptors were gathered from a man aged 40-50 years in good health and CMV-seropositive.

This clone was picked up a small number of times. The chain links TRBV28 to TRBJ1-1; no clear D gene. Germline assignment: CDR1 MDHEN and CDR2 SYDVKM. The CDR3 is made up of 12 amino acids. Trimming took 1 base from V and 11 from J, leaving 11 bases between them. The CDR3 reads CASSLLVQPAFF. The CDR3 DNA reads TGTGCCAGCAGTTTATTGGTACAACCGGCTTTCTTT. The full variable domain, completed using reference TRBV28 and TRBJ1-1, is DVKVTQSSRYLVKRTGEKVFLECVQDMDHENMFWYRQDPGLGLRLIYFSYDVKMKEKGDIPEGYSVSREKKERFSLILESASTNQTSMYLCASSLLVQPAFFGQGTRLTVV.

This chain links TRBV4-1 with TRBJ2-6; 7 bases match TRBD2. The V segment lost 1 base and the J segment 2 bases; nucleotides outside the gene matches: 11. Germline V gene sequence: CDR1 MGHRA, CDR2 YSYEKL. The CDR3 has 19 residues. The CDR3 DNA reads as TGCGCCAGCAGCCAAGGAGCGGGACGAACCCCCCCTGGGGCCAACGTCCTGACTTTC. Its translation: CASSQGAGRTPPGANVLTF.

This CDR3 reads CASSFAGQNTGELFF. In DNA, the CDR3 is TGCGCCAGCAGCTTCGCAGGGCAGAACACCGGGGAGCTGTTTTTT. This chain joins TRBV5-1 and TRBJ2-2; D is perhaps TRBD1 (5 bases). V dropped 2 bases and J dropped 1 base, with 9 bases sitting between them. The CDR3 consists of 15 residues. CDR1 SGHRS and CDR2 YFSETQ come from the germline V gene.

This clone was counted once. The CDR3 sequence: CASSLGGDPYNEQFF. CDR3 bases: TGCGCCAGCAGCTTGGGGGGGGACCCCTACAATGAGCAGTTCTTC. V is TRBV5-1 and J is TRBJ2-1, with D possibly matching TRBD2 (6 bases). V was cut by 0 bases and J by 2 bases, with 9 bases left in between. CDR3 length: 15 amino acids. Germline CDR1 SGHRS, CDR2 YFSETQ.

J is TRBJ1-3 and V is TRBV7-9; a weak D match, TRBD1 (6 bases). The germline V gene encodes CDR1 SEHNR and CDR2 FQNEAQ (reference sequence). Trimming left V 3 bases short and J 0 bases short, with 12 bases between. This CDR3 has 16 residues. The CDR3 nucleotides are TGTGCCAGCAGCTTGGACAGAACCAACTCTGGAAACACCATATATTTT. Amino acids: CASSLDRTNSGNTIYF.

This chain uses TRBV10-3 with TRBJ1-1; TRBD1 is a possible D gene (6 bases). This CDR3 is 14 amino acids long. Germline CDR1 is ENHRY and CDR2 is SYGVKD. Between the trimmed V and J ends, which lost 3 bases and 1 base, there was a span of 9 bases. CDR3 coding DNA: TGTGCCATCAGTGAAAGGACAGAGAACACTGAAGCTTTCTTT. Translation: CAISERTENTEAFF.

This chain uses TRBV27 with TRBJ2-7; 9 bases fit TRBD1. The CDR3 totals 14 residues. The germline V gene encodes CDR1 MNHEY and CDR2 SMNVEV (reference sequence). The DNA of the CDR3 is TGTGCAGTCACAGGGGGCCCCAATTCCTACGAGCAGTACTTC. Translation gives CAVTGGPNSYEQYF.

The V call is TRBV5-4, the J call TRBJ2-1; D is ambiguous. Trimming removed 1 base from V and 10 bases from J, with 9 bases in between. The CDR3 contains 12 residues. Germline V gives CDR1 SGHNT, CDR2 YYREEE (reference sequence). The CDR3 sequence: CASSLIAREQFF. CDR3 DNA: TGTGCCAGCAGCTTGATTGCGAGGGAGCAGTTCTTC.

V is TRBV7-9 and J is TRBJ2-7; TRBD2 matches at 7 bases. Looked up from germline, CDR1 is SEHNR and CDR2 is FQNEAQ (reference sequence). This CDR3 contains 14 residues. V lost 4 bases, J lost 3 bases, and 6 bases stayed unmatched. The CDR3 sequence is CASSSQWEGYEQYF. In DNA form, the CDR3 reads TGTGCCAGCAGCTCCCAGTGGGAGGGCTACGAGCAGTACTTC.

J is TRBJ2-6 and V is TRBV19, with 7 nucleotides matching TRBD2. Trimming took 5 bases from V and 1 from J; bases not matched to a gene: 5. This CDR3 region has 16 residues. Germline V lookup: CDR1 LNHDA, CDR2 SQIVND (reference sequence). CDR3 in DNA: TGTGCCAGTAGTTGGCTGGGAGGGTCTGGGGCCAACGTCCTGACTTTC. As protein: CASSWLGGSGANVLTF.

This chain links TRBV4-1 with TRBJ2-7; D remains unclear. The germline CDR1 and CDR2 sequences are MGHRA and YSYEKL. V was pared by 3 bases and J by 4 bases, with 10 bases between. The CDR3 length is 13 residues. The CDR3 reads CASSHQYYYEQYF. The CDR3 DNA reads TGCGCCAGCAGCCACCAATACTATTACGAGCAGTACTTC.

This chain links TRBV7-6 with TRBJ2-5; TRBD2 agrees at 7 bases. Germline V gene lookup returns CDR1 SGHVS and CDR2 FNYEAQ. J was trimmed by 5 bases and V by 1 base; bases with no gene match: 13. The length of the CDR3 is 17 residues. The CDR3 bases are TGTGCCAGCAGCTTAGGCGAGCGGGGCCCGCTCGCGGAGACCCAGTACTTC. This gives the protein CASSLGERGPLAETQYF.

The rearrangement links TRBV10-3 to TRBJ2-7; the match to TRBD1 covers 7 bases. V shed 6 bases, J shed 2 bases, and the junction held 7 bases outside the gene matches. The CDR3 consists of 14 residues. Per germline, CDR1 ENHRY and CDR2 SYGVKD. The CDR3 is CAIRIDRATYEQYF. The DNA for the CDR3 is TGTGCCATCAGAATTGACAGGGCCACCTACGAGCAGTACTTC.

This clone was found a few times. V is TRBV6-1 and J is TRBJ1-2; 7 nucleotides line up with TRBD1. Per germline, CDR1 MNHNS and CDR2 SASEGT. CDR3 size: 13 residues. Germline trimming cut 6 bases from V and 8 bases from J; bases unmatched to any gene: 9. In DNA form, the CDR3 reads TGTGCCAGCAGGGAAACAGGGGTGAGCGGCTACACCTTC. Amino acids: CASRETGVSGYTF.

This clone was detected a few times. The V call is TRBV29-1, the J call TRBJ2-5; TRBD1 might be the D (5 bases). The CDR3 totals 13 residues. V shed 3 bases and J shed 6 bases, with 14 bases lying between them. Germline V gene lookup returns CDR1 SQVTM and CDR2 ANQGSEA. DNA for the CDR3: TGCAGCGTTGAGAGGAAGGGGTCGCAGACCCAGTACTTC. This gives the protein CSVERKGSQTQYF.

The rearrangement links TRBV4-1 to TRBJ2-7; 16 bases are shared with TRBD2. The CDR3 is 17 amino acids. With V trimmed by 4 bases and J by 1 base, 4 bases remained unmatched. CDR1 is MGHRA and CDR2 is YSYEKL in the germline V gene. The CDR3 bases are TGCGCCAGCAGCCCGGGACTAGCGGGGGGGCGTTCCTACGAGCAGTACTTC. Translating it yields CASSPGLAGGRSYEQYF.

This chain connects TRBV7-8 to TRBJ2-5; perhaps TRBD2 as D (5 bases). The germline gives CDR1 SGHVS, CDR2 FQNEAQ. Trimming cost V 0 bases and J 2 bases, with 7 bases left between them. The CDR3 runs to 14 residues. CDR3 region: CASSLARAQETQYF. The CDR3 DNA follows: TGTGCCAGCAGCTTAGCGAGGGCACAAGAGACCCAGTACTTC.